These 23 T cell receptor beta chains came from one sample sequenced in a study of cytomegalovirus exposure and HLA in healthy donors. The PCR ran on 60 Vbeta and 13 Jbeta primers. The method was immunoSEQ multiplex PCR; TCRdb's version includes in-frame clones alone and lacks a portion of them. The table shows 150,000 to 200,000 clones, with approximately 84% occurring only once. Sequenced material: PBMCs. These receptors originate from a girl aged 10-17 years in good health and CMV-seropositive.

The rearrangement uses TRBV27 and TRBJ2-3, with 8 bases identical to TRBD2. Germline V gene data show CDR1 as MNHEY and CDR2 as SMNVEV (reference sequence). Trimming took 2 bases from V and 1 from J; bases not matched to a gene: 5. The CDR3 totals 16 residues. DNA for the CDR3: TGTGCCAGCAGTTTAAGGGGTAGCGGGGGCACAGATACGCAGTATTTT. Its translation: CASSLRGSGGTDTQYF.

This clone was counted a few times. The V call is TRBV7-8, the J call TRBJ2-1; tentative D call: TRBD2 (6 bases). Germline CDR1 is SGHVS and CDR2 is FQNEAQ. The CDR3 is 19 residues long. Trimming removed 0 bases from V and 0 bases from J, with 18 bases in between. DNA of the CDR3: TGTGCCAGCAGCTTAGCGGCGGGGTGGAAAAAGAGCTCCTACAATGAGCAGTTCTTC. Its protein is CASSLAAGWKKSSYNEQFF.

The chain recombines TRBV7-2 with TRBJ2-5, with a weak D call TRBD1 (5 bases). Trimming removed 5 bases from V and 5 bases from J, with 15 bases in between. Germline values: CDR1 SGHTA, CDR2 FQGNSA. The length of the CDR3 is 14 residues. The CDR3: CASSHGGHGETQYF. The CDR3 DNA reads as TGTGCCAGCAGCCACGGTGGACATGGGGAGACCCAGTACTTC.

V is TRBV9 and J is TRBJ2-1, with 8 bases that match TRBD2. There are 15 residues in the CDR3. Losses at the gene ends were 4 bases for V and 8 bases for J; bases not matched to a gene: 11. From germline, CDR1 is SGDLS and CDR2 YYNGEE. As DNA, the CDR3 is TGTGCCAGCAGCCCCTGGCAAGCGGGAGTGGATGAGCAGTTCTTC. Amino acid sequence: CASSPWQAGVDEQFF. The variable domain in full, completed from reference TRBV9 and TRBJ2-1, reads DSGVTQTPKHLITATGQRVTLRCSPRSGDLSVYWYQQSLDQGLQFLIQYYNGEERAKGNILERFSAQQFPDLHSELNLSSLELGDSALYFCASSPWQAGVDEQFFGPGTRLTVL.

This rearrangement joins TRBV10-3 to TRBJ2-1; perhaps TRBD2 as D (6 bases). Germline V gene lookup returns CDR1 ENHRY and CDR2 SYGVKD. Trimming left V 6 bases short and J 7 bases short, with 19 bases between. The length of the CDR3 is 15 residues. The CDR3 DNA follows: TGTGCCATCAGAGTAGCGGTAGGCCGGGTGAATGAGCAGTTCTTC. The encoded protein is CAIRVAVGRVNEQFF.

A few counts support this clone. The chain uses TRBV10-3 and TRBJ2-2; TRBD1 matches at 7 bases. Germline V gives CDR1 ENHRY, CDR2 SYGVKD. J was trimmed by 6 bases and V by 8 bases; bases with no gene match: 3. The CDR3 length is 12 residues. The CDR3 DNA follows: TGTGCCATCGCAGGGACAGCCGGGGAGCTGTTTTTT. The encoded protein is CAIAGTAGELFF.

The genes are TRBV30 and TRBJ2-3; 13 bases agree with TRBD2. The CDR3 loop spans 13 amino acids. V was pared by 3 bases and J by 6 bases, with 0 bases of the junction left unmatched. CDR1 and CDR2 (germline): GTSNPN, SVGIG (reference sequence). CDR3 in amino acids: CAWRLAGGDTQYF. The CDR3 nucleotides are TGTGCCTGGAGACTAGCGGGGGGGGATACGCAGTATTTT. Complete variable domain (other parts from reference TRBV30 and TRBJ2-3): SQTIHQWPATLVQPVGSPLSLECTVEGTSNPNLYWYRQAAGRGLQLLFYSVGIGQISSEVPQNLSASRPQDRQFILSSKKLLLSDSGFYLCAWRLAGGDTQYFGPGTRLTVL.

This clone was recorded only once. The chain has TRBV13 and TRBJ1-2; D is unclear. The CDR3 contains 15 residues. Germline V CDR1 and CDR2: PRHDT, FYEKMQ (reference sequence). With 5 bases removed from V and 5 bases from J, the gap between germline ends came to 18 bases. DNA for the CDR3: TGTGCCAGCAGCCCTCACCCGGGAATGTGGTATGGCTACACCTTC. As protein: CASSPHPGMWYGYTF. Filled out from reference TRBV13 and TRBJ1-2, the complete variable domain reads AAGVIQSPRHLIKEKRETATLKCYPIPRHDTVYWYQQGPGQDPQFLISFYEKMQSDKGSIPDRFSAQQFSDYHSELNMSSLELGDSALYFCASSPHPGMWYGYTFGSGTRLTVV.

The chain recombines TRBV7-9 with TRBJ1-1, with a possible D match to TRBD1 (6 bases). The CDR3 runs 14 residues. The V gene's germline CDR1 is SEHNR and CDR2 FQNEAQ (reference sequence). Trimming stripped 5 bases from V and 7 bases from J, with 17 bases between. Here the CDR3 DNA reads TGTGCCAGCAGCCTCTCCACAGGGATCGTTGAAGCTTTCTTT. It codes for CASSLSTGIVEAFF.

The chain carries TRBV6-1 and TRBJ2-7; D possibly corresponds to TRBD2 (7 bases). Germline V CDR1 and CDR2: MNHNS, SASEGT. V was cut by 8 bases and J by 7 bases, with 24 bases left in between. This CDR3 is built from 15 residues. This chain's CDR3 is CASVRGWGRSGEQYF. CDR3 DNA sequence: TGTGCCAGCGTGCGGGGGTGGGGGCGGTCGGGGGAGCAGTACTTC.

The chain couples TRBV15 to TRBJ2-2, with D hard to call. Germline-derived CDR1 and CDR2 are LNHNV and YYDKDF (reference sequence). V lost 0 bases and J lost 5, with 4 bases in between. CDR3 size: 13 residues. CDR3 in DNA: TGTGCCACCAGCAGAGATCTTACCGGGGAGCTGTTTTTT. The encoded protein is CATSRDLTGELFF.

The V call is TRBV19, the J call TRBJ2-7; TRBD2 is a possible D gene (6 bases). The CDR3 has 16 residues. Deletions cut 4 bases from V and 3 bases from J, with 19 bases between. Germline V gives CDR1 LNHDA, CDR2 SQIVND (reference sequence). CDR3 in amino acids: CASSKVRGSSHYEQYF. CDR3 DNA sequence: TGTGCCAGTAGTAAAGTCCGGGGGAGTAGCCACTACGAGCAGTACTTC.

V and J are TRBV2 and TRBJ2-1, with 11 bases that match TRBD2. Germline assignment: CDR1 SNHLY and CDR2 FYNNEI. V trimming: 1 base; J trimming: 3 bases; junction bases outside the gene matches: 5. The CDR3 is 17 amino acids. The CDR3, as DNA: TGTGCCAGCAGTGAAGGACTAGCGGGACCGCACTACAATGAGCAGTTCTTC. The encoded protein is CASSEGLAGPHYNEQFF. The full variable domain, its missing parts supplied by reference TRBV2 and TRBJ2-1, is EPEVTQTPSHQVTQMGQEVILRCVPISNHLYFYWYRQILGQKVEFLVSFYNNEISEKSEIFDDQFSVERPDGSNFTLKIRSTKLEDSAMYFCASSEGLAGPHYNEQFFGPGTRLTVL.

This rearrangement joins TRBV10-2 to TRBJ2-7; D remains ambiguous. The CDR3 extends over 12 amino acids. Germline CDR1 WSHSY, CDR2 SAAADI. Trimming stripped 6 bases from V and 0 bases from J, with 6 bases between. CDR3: CASRPSSYEQYF. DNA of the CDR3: TGCGCCAGCAGGCCTAGCTCCTACGAGCAGTACTTC.

CDR3 sequence: CAWSRGHEKLFF. As DNA, the CDR3 is TGTGCCTGGAGCAGGGGGCATGAAAAACTGTTTTTT. The genes are TRBV30 and TRBJ1-4; 8 bases map to TRBD1. This CDR3 is 12 amino acids long. Germline-derived CDR1 and CDR2 are GTSNPN and SVGIG (reference sequence). Trimming took 3 bases from V and 6 from J; bases not matched to a gene: 0.

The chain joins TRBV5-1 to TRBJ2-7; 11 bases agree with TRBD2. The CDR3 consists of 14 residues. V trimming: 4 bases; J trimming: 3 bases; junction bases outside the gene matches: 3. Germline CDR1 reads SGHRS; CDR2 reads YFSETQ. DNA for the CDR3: TGCGCCAGCAGCCAAACTAGCGGGAGCTACGAGCAGTACTTC. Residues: CASSQTSGSYEQYF. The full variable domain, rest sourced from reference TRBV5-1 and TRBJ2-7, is KAGVTQTPRYLIKTRGQQVTLSCSPISGHRSVSWYQQTPGQGLQFLFEYFSETQRNKGNFPGRFSGRQFSNSRSEMNVSTLELGDSALYLCASSQTSGSYEQYFGPGTRLTVT.

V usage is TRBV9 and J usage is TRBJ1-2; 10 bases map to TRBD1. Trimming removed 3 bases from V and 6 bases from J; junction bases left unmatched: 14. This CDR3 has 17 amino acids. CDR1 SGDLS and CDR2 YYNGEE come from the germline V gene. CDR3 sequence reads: CASSGNRDRGSENGYTF. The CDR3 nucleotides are TGTGCCAGCAGCGGTAACCGGGACAGGGGATCAGAGAATGGCTACACCTTC.

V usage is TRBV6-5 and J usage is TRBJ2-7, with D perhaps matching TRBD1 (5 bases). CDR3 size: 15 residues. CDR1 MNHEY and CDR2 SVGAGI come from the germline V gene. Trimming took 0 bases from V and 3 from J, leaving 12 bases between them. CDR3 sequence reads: CASSYSKGLYYEQYF. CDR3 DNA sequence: TGTGCCAGCAGTTACTCGAAGGGGCTGTACTACGAGCAGTACTTC.

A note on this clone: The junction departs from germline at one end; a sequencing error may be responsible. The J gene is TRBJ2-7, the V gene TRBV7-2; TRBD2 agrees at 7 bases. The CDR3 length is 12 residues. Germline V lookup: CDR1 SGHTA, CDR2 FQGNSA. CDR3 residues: CASSPKGLTSSF. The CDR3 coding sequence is TGTGCCAGCAGCCCCAAGGGACTAACGAGTTCCTTC.

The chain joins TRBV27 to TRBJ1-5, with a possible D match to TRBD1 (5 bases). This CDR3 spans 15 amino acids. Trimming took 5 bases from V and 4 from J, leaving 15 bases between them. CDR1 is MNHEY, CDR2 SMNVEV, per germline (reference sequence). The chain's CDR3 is CASSRTNRQNQPQHF. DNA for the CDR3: TGTGCCAGCAGTCGCACTAACAGACAGAATCAGCCCCAGCATTTT.

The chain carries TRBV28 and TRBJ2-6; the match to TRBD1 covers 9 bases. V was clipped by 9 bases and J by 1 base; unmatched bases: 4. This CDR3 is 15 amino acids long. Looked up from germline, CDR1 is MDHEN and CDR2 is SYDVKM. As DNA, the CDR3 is TGTGCCAGAGACAGGGGGGGTTCTGGGGCCAACGTCCTGACTTTC. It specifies CARDRGGSGANVLTF.

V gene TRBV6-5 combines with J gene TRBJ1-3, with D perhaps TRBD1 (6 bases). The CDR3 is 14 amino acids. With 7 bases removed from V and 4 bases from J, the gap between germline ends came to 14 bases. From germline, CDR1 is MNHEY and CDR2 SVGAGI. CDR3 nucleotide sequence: TGTGCCAGCACCCTACGGGGGGCCGGAAACACCATATATTTT. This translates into CASTLRGAGNTIYF.

The DNA of the CDR3 is TGTGCCTGGAGTATAGAGTACGTGTACGAGCAGTACTTC. It yields the protein CAWSIEYVYEQYF. This rearrangement joins TRBV30 to TRBJ2-7, with D hard to call. The V and J ends lost 2 bases and 4 bases respectively, with 12 bases between them. This CDR3 has 13 amino acids. Germline V lookup: CDR1 GTSNPN, CDR2 SVGIG (reference sequence).